These T cell receptor beta chains were read from a single sample in a study of blood T cell repertoires in COVID-19. TCRdb's copy holds only in-frame clones and misses some; the assay was immunoSEQ multiplex PCR. The data show some 250,000 clones, approximately 90% seen once. The sequencing sample was made of PBMCs or T cells enriched from blood (not recorded which). The source of these receptors is a human donor in a cohort exposed to, infected with or recovered from COVID-19 (not recorded which). The donor label of this sample is uncertain. The CDR3 runs from the conserved cysteine through the conserved F or W. A D gene is named only where the DNA matches it firmly. Size tells how often a clone was seen (once, few, many) or the class of an expanded clone, and some rows leave it out.

D	size	V	J	CDR3	DNA
-	-	TRBV6-5	TRBJ2-3	CASSYIGSSTDTQYF	TGTGCCAGCAGTTATATCGGGAGTAGCACAGATACGCAGTATTTT
TRBD2	-	TRBV4-3	TRBJ2-5	CASSPRLAGGLQETQYF	TGCGCCAGCAGCCCGCGACTAGCGGGGGGCCTTCAAGAGACCCAGTACTTC
-	-	TRBV9	TRBJ2-2	CASSLRTDPGGELFF	TGTGCCAGCAGCCTCAGGACAGACCCAGGCGGGGAGCTGTTTTTT
-	-	TRBV5-4	TRBJ1-1	CASSLPRGSGTEAFF	TGTGCCAGCAGCCTACCGAGGGGGTCGGGCACTGAAGCTTTCTTT
TRBD2	-	TRBV19	TRBJ2-1	CASSMRGAGWNEQFF	TGTGCCAGTAGTATGCGGGGGGCGGGTTGGAATGAGCAGTTCTTC
-	-	TRBV9	TRBJ1-2	CASSLEGKNYGYTF	TGTGCCAGCAGCTTGGAGGGGAAGAACTATGGCTACACCTTC
-	-	TRBV4-2	TRBJ1-4	CASSQETAATNEKLFF	TGTGCCAGCAGCCAGGAGACGGCCGCAACTAATGAAAAACTGTTTTTT
-	-	TRBV20-1	TRBJ1-1	CSARGGGGAFF	TGCAGTGCTAGAGGGGGGGGTGGCGCTTTCTTT
TRBD2	-	TRBV3-1/TRBV3-2	TRBJ2-1	CASSQTSGGYNEQFF	TGTGCCAGCAGCCAGACTAGCGGGGGGTACAATGAGCAGTTCTTC
-	once	TRBV11-2	TRBJ1-2	CASSPLGEGFHGYTF	TGTGCCAGCAGCCCCTTGGGGGAGGGATTTCATGGCTACACCTTC
TRBD1	-	TRBV12-3/TRBV12-4	TRBJ2-1	CASSWDRDNEQFF	TGTGCCAGCAGTTGGGACAGGGACAATGAGCAGTTCTTC
-	-	TRBV2	TRBJ1-2	CASRRESYGYTF	TGTGCCAGCAGGAGGGAGTCGTATGGCTACACCTTC
TRBD1	-	TRBV10-2	TRBJ2-7	CASSENPGGIDEQYF	TGCGCCAGCAGTGAGAATCCAGGGGGTATCGACGAGCAGTACTTC
TRBD2	-	TRBV3-1/TRBV3-2	TRBJ2-3	CASSPWTSGVIGDTQYF	TGTGCCAGCAGCCCCTGGACTAGCGGGGTTATCGGGGATACGCAGTATTTT
-	-	TRBV10-3	TRBJ1-6	CAISDNPGNSPLHF	TGTGCCATCAGTGATAACCCGGGGAATTCACCCCTCCACTTT
-	-	TRBV7-8	TRBJ2-7	CASSLARTYEQYF	TGTGCCAGCAGCTTAGCGAGGACATACGAGCAGTACTTC
TRBD1	-	TRBV6-5	TRBJ1-6	CASSPDRGQGSPLHF	TGTGCCAGCAGCCCGGACAGGGGGCAGGGGTCACCCCTCCACTTT